These 19 T cell receptor beta chains share one sample of origin, sequenced in a study of regulatory T cells in long-lasting Graves disease. With iRepertoire HTBI primers and Arm-PCR of CDR3 regions, TCR beta libraries were built. TCRdb reprocessed the multiplex PCR reads via MiXCR and lists one record per CDR3 protein. The top ten clones hold 13% of a sample with a few hundred thousand distinct CDR3 sequences, 22% of them seen once. Stated time point: persistent/refractory GD, antithyroid drugs over 5 years with positive TRAb. RNA isolated from PBMCs was used to make the TCR library. Material: peripheral blood mononuclear cells (PBMCs), obtained when the disease was refractory, from a patient treated with antithyroid drugs. The receptors were gathered from a female donor with Graves disease.

In this sample, this clonotype turned up many times. The chain couples TRBV6-1 to TRBJ1-5; the match to TRBD1 covers 7 bases. V lost 7 bases, J lost 4 bases, and 7 bases stayed unmatched. The CDR3 spans 14 residues. Per germline, CDR1 MNHNS and CDR2 SASEGT. The CDR3 DNA reads as TGTGCCAGCACCAGGGGGACGACGAATCAGCCCCAGCATTTT. Amino acid sequence: CASTRGTTNQPQHF.

This rearrangement joins TRBV20-1 to TRBJ2-7; TRBD2 matches at 11 bases. CDR3 length equals 16 residues. The germline gives CDR1 DFQATT, CDR2 SNEGSKA (reference sequence). V trimming: 6 bases; J trimming: 1 base; junction bases outside the gene matches: 11. CDR3 protein: CSADGASGGNSYEQYF. In DNA, the CDR3 is TGCAGTGCGGACGGGGCTAGCGGGGGGAATTCCTACGAGCAGTACTTC.

The CDR3 protein is CASGLDTDTEAFF. For the CDR3, the DNA is TGTGCTAGTGGTTTGGATACAGACACTGAAGCTTTCTTT. The chain joins TRBV12-5 to TRBJ1-1; no definite D call. V was trimmed by 1 base and J by 3 bases, leaving 6 bases between them. Germline V CDR1 and CDR2: LGHNT, FRNRAP. CDR3 length: 13 residues.

The V and J genes are TRBV29-1 and TRBJ1-2; no firm D call. This CDR3 is built from 11 residues. Germline CDR1 and CDR2: SQVTM and ANQGSEA. V was pared by 6 bases and J by 0 bases, with 5 bases between. The CDR3 region is CSVPSNYGYTF. CDR3 DNA: TGCAGCGTCCCCTCTAACTATGGCTACACCTTC. The variable domain in full, completed from reference TRBV29-1 and TRBJ1-2, reads SAVISQKPSRDICQRGTSLTIQCQVDSQVTMMFWYRQQPGQSLTLIATANQGSEATYESGFVIDKFPISRPNLTFSTLTVSNMSPEDSSIYLCSVPSNYGYTFGSGTRLTVV.

To note about this clonotype: A much larger clone sits a single nucleotide away, making a read error possible. The chain has TRBV28 and TRBJ1-1; 8 bases are shared with TRBD1. The CDR3 has 14 residues. The germline V gene has CDR1 MDHEN and CDR2 SYDVKM. For the CDR3, the DNA is TGTCCCAGCAGTTTGAACAGGGGGGGCACTGAAGCTTTCTTT. Protein sequence: CPSSLNRGGTEAFF.

The rearrangement uses TRBV19 and TRBJ2-7; 7 positions agree with TRBD1. Trimming cost V 10 bases and J 2 bases; bases outside gene matches: 11. The CDR3 spans 14 residues. CDR1 is LNHDA, CDR2 SQIVND, per germline (reference sequence). The chain's CDR3 is CATQGGAVPYEQYF. The CDR3 DNA sequence: TGTGCCACCCAAGGGGGCGCTGTACCCTACGAGCAGTACTTC.

This clonotype was seen ten or more times. The chain combines TRBV7-3 with TRBJ2-5, with TRBD1 identical over 8 bases. CDR3 length: 13 residues. V trimming: 3 bases; J trimming: 7 bases; junction bases outside the gene matches: 4. Per germline, CDR1 SGHTA and CDR2 FQGTGA. This chain's CDR3 is CASSFDRGGTQYF. The DNA for the CDR3 is TGTGCCAGCAGCTTCGACAGGGGTGGGACCCAGTACTTC.

This clonotype appeared a few times. This sequence joins TRBV13 and TRBJ2-2; TRBD2 matches at 11 bases. Germline assignment: CDR1 PRHDT and CDR2 FYEKMQ (reference sequence). Trimming cost V 1 base and J 3 bases; bases outside gene matches: 4. The CDR3 is made up of 17 amino acids. The CDR3 region has the DNA TGTGCCAGCAGCTTAGCTACTAGCGGGAGAGACACCGGGGAGCTGTTTTTT. Its protein is CASSLATSGRDTGELFF.

The chain is built from TRBV7-9 and TRBJ1-6; unclear D gene. V lost 2 bases and J lost 8, with 10 bases in between. Germline CDR1 is SEHNR and CDR2 is FQNEAQ (reference sequence). The CDR3 runs to 14 residues. The CDR3 bases are TGTGCCAGCAGCTTATTTCTCACCGATTCACCCCTCCACTTT. Amino acid sequence: CASSLFLTDSPLHF.

The J gene is TRBJ1-6, the V gene TRBV30; D is ambiguous. The length of the CDR3 is 14 residues. V was trimmed by 3 bases and J by 11 bases, leaving 17 bases between them. In germline, CDR1 is GTSNPN, CDR2 SVGIG (reference sequence). CDR3 region: CAWRRGPRDPPLHF. The CDR3, as DNA: TGTGCCTGGAGGCGCGGGCCCCGAGATCCACCCCTCCACTTT.

This clonotype was seen many times. The chain joins TRBV10-3 to TRBJ2-5, with 7 positions matching TRBD2. CDR1 is ENHRY and CDR2 is SYGVKD in the germline V gene. The CDR3 covers 13 residues. J was trimmed by 2 bases and V by 7 bases; bases with no gene match: 4. CDR3 protein: CAIKGAGQETQYF. In DNA form, the CDR3 reads TGTGCCATCAAGGGAGCGGGGCAAGAGACCCAGTACTTC.

There are a few counts of this clonotype. This CDR3 reads CASSLYLGTGVHGYTF. In DNA form, the CDR3 reads TGTGCCAGCAGCCTATATCTAGGGACAGGGGTTCATGGCTACACCTTC. This chain links TRBV7-3 with TRBJ1-2, with 10 positions matching TRBD1. The CDR3 totals 16 residues. The trim removed 5 bases at V and 6 bases at J, leaving 12 bases unmatched. The germline gives CDR1 SGHTA, CDR2 FQGTGA.

This clonotype appeared a few times. This chain uses TRBV28 with TRBJ2-3; 7 bases match TRBD2. Germline CDR1 and CDR2: MDHEN and SYDVKM. The CDR3 loop spans 17 amino acids. The ends lost 5 bases at V and 6 bases at J; junction bases unmatched: 17. The CDR3 reads CASSGLRDYDKSDTQYF. DNA for the CDR3: TGTGCCAGCAGTGGCCTGAGGGACTACGACAAATCGGATACGCAGTATTTT.

About this clonotype: Given a much more abundant clone one base away, this may be a read error. The genes are TRBV11-3 and TRBJ2-7, with TRBD1 as a possible D gene (5 bases). Trimming removed 7 bases from V and 4 bases from J, with 14 bases in between. The CDR3 runs 13 residues. CDR1 is SGHNT, CDR2 YENEEA, per germline. The CDR3 reads CASTRGRVYEQYF. The CDR3 nucleotides are TGTGCCAGCACCAGAGGCAGGGTGTACGAGCAGTACTTC.

This clonotype was recorded many times. The genes are TRBV20-1 and TRBJ1-5; D is undetermined. The length of the CDR3 is 12 residues. Trimming removed 5 bases at V and 4 bases at J, with 9 bases between. In germline, CDR1 is DFQATT, CDR2 SNEGSKA (reference sequence). CDR3 residues: CSAADKNQPQHF. The CDR3 nucleotides are TGCAGTGCTGCCGACAAGAATCAGCCCCAGCATTTT.

In regard to this clonotype: This may stem from a read error, because a much larger clone lies one nucleotide away. The chain joins TRBV3-1 to TRBJ1-2; D not certain. This CDR3 is built from 15 residues. V lost 4 bases and J 2 bases, leaving 14 bases between the germline ends. The germline gives CDR1 LGHDT, CDR2 YNNKEL (reference sequence). The CDR3 nucleotides read TGTGCCAGCAGCCTCACGTACCAGGAGAACTATGGCTACACCTTC. Its translation: CASSLTYQENYGYTF.

In its sample, this clonotype ranks as medium-sized. The gene calls are TRBV7-2 and TRBJ2-5, with TRBD1 matching over 8 bases. Germline assignment: CDR1 SGHTA and CDR2 FQGNSA. V lost 1 base to trimming and J lost 5 bases; unmatched junction nucleotides: 3. This CDR3 spans 14 amino acids. CDR3 sequence: CASSLDQGAETQYF. CDR3 bases: TGTGCCAGCAGCTTAGACCAGGGGGCGGAGACCCAGTACTTC.

This clonotype was recorded at least ten times. This rearrangement joins TRBV6-1 to TRBJ1-4; D possibly corresponds to TRBD1 (5 bases). V lost 5 bases, J lost 5 bases, and 12 bases lay in between. Germline V gene data show CDR1 as MNHNS and CDR2 as SASEGT. The CDR3 is 14 residues long. The CDR3 bases are TGTGCCAGCAGTCTCCGGGACCCCAATGAAAAACTGTTTTTT. This sequence encodes CASSLRDPNEKLFF.

This clonotype was recorded a few times. The genes are TRBV6-1 and TRBJ1-3; unclear D gene. Trimming removed 4 bases from V and 1 base from J, with 8 bases in between. This CDR3 comprises 14 residues. Per germline, CDR1 MNHNS and CDR2 SASEGT. The CDR3 DNA reads TGTGCCAGCAGTGCTCGATCTTCTGGAAACACCATATATTTT. It specifies CASSARSSGNTIYF.